This is a list of T cell receptor beta chains from one sample in a study of control samples from healthy donors and cancer patients. Profiling relied on immunoSEQ multiplex PCR, and the TCRdb table lists in-frame clones only, not all of them. Its listing shows roughly 190,000 clones. The sequenced material came from blood. The source of these receptors is a woman in her thirties in good health. The conserved cysteine and the conserved F or W are not part of the CDR3 here.

V: TRBV6-2/TRBV6-3
CDR3: ASSRNRGHGNEQF

V: TRBV19
CDR3: ASSSQERETQY

V: TRBV6-6
CDR3: ASSPDRVGEKLF

V: TRBV3-1/TRBV3-2
CDR3: ASRPSDVRNTEAF

V: TRBV4-3
CDR3: ASSQDEGASTNEKLF

V: TRBV27
CDR3: ASSLFQGLQETQY

V: TRBV12-3/TRBV12-4
CDR3: ASSHRERYGYT

V: TRBV4-3
CDR3: ASSQDPRRGNTIY

V: TRBV6-2/TRBV6-3
CDR3: ASSRHDPKTQY

V: TRBV12-3/TRBV12-4
CDR3: ASRTGPNTEAF

V: TRBV9
CDR3: ASSATPGQGEGYT

V: TRBV6-6
CDR3: ASRSDRSYEQY

V: TRBV9
CDR3: ASSVAPETVGELF

V: TRBV28
CDR3: ASSLMSGAF

V: TRBV6-6
CDR3: ASSNGQGRNTGELF

V: TRBV27
CDR3: ASSSQPPDRSYGYT

V: TRBV6-5
CDR3: ASSYRYEQY

V: TRBV7-6
CDR3: ASSLVSRSGSPLH

V: TRBV9
CDR3: ASSASGQSSYEQY

V: TRBV14
CDR3: ASSLGRGGYT

V: TRBV28
CDR3: ASSLIDWNTEAF

V: TRBV3-1/TRBV3-2
CDR3: ASSHLVRDRGLGNTIY

V: TRBV27
CDR3: ASRIRGVGGYEQY

V: TRBV7-2
CDR3: ASSLGAGSNQPQH

V: TRBV4-2
CDR3: ASSQTGTTNEKLF

V: TRBV18
CDR3: ASSPGGAGNQPQH

V: TRBV5-1
CDR3: ASSPQAGHSTDTQY

V: TRBV6-5
CDR3: ASSYLGGVTDTQY

V: TRBV4-1
CDR3: ASSHQITDTQY

V: TRBV27
CDR3: ASSAQGATNEKLF

V: TRBV18
CDR3: ASSPPAQGGGYT

V: TRBV15
CDR3: ATSRDLMTFTGELF

V: TRBV19
CDR3: ASEPAGNQPQH

V: TRBV28
CDR3: ASSGQGGGYT

V: TRBV28
CDR3: ASSPRQGAREQY

V: TRBV27
CDR3: ASSFGIIYEQY

V: TRBV28
CDR3: ASGGGVVVHEQY

V: TRBV29-1
CDR3: SVSPSAGRTGELF

V: TRBV6-5
CDR3: ASRPISGTYGYT

V: TRBV28
CDR3: ASSRPTRPYEQY

V: TRBV20-1
CDR3: SASSLGAQDNEQF

V: TRBV4-1
CDR3: ASSAGSNTIY

V: TRBV15
CDR3: ATRNAGNQPQH

V: TRBV19
CDR3: ASSIRLKGVGNQPQH

V: TRBV7-9
CDR3: ASSSVGGYQETQY

V: TRBV5-3
CDR3: ARSPWSWNTEAF

V: TRBV28
CDR3: ASSPSGTFIYEQY

V: TRBV5-6
CDR3: ASSLGLLGEQY

V: TRBV3-1/TRBV3-2
CDR3: ASSQDLLRGNEQF

V: TRBV7-3
CDR3: ASSSGQGHGYT

V: TRBV28
CDR3: AGQSSYNSPLH

V: TRBV19
CDR3: ASSPLHGVGTEAF

V: TRBV28
CDR3: ASSLDNNQPQH

V: TRBV6-5
CDR3: ASSSAGTAHEAF

V: TRBV9
CDR3: ASSVDFGVDTQY

V: TRBV4-3
CDR3: ASSQEGRETQY

V: TRBV4-2
CDR3: ASSKGETRGDYGYT

V: TRBV5-1
CDR3: ASSSWTAFDYGYT

V: TRBV30
CDR3: AWSVLGNGGELF